Listed below are T cell receptor beta chains from one sample, sequenced in a study of blood T cell repertoires in COVID-19. Here immunoSEQ multiplex PCR was the method, and the copy in TCRdb shows in-frame clones only, minus some. The sample has about 200,000 clones, around 80% seen once; the top ten hold roughly 13%. The specimen was peripheral blood. All receptors derive from a human donor in a cohort sampled during active COVID-19. Each CDR3 is given with its conserved first and last residue. A D gene is named only where the DNA matches it firmly. Expanded clones get a size class; other rows say once, few or many, or leave the size out.

d_call	clone_size	v_call	j_call	cdr3_aa	cdr3_nt
TRBD1	once	TRBV7-9	TRBJ1-6	CASSPHPRQGFYNSPLHF	TGTGCCAGCAGCCCCCACCCCCGACAGGGGTTCTATAATTCACCCCTCCACTTT
.	few	TRBV6-6	TRBJ2-5	CASSYSSSETQYF	TGTGCCAGCAGTTACTCGAGTAGCGAGACCCAGTACTTC
TRBD2	.	TRBV28	TRBJ2-7	CASSLAGTSGFYEQYF	TGTGCCAGCAGTTTAGCCGGGACTAGCGGGTTTTACGAGCAGTACTTC
.	once	TRBV6-5	TRBJ2-5	CASSHDRWGETQYF	TGTGCCAGCAGTCACGACAGGTGGGGGGAGACCCAGTACTTC
.	.	TRBV19	TRBJ2-1	CASTPRQSSYNEQFF	TGTGCCAGTACCCCAAGACAGAGCTCCTACAATGAGCAGTTCTTC
.	.	TRBV12-3/TRBV12-4	TRBJ1-2	CASRKTGFYGYTF	TGTGCCAGCAGAAAGACAGGATTCTATGGCTACACCTTC
.	.	TRBV19	TRBJ2-3	CASSSPAEPTDTQYF	TGTGCCAGTAGTTCCCCGGCGGAGCCCACAGATACGCAGTATTTT
.	.	TRBV13	TRBJ1-4	CASSLRGARTTNEKLFF	TGTGCCAGCAGCTTACGGGGGGCGAGGACAACTAATGAAAAACTGTTTTTT
.	once	TRBV28	TRBJ2-7	CASRLRGPIYEQYF	TGTGCCAGCAGGCTTCGAGGGCCTATTTACGAGCAGTACTTC
TRBD1	.	TRBV14	TRBJ2-7	CASSQAYYGTGPYEQYF	TGTGCCAGCAGCCAAGCATATTACGGGACAGGTCCCTACGAGCAGTACTTC
TRBD2	.	TRBV19	TRBJ2-3	CASSRTSGRWGTDTQYF	TGTGCCAGTAGTCGGACTAGCGGGAGATGGGGCACAGATACGCAGTATTTT
.	.	TRBV19	TRBJ2-5	CASRPRDNQETQYF	TGTGCCAGCCGCCCCCGGGACAACCAAGAGACCCAGTACTTC
TRBD2	.	TRBV13	TRBJ2-1	CASSYSGTSGRNEQFF	TGTGCCAGCAGCTATTCCGGGACTAGCGGGAGGAATGAGCAGTTCTTC
.	.	TRBV6-1	TRBJ1-3	CASSESQGGGNTIYF	TGTGCCAGCAGTGAGTCGCAGGGAGGTGGAAACACCATATATTTT
.	.	TRBV15	TRBJ1-2	CATSRDKSAGVGYTF	TGTGCCACCAGCAGAGATAAATCGGCAGGGGTTGGCTACACCTTC
TRBD1	.	TRBV5-1	TRBJ1-1	CASSKTGMNTEAFF	TGCGCCAGCAGCAAGACAGGGATGAACACTGAAGCTTTCTTT
.	.	TRBV28	TRBJ1-4	CASSPRGWNEKLFF	TGTGCCAGCAGCCCTAGGGGCTGGAATGAAAAACTGTTTTTT
TRBD2	.	TRBV25-1	TRBJ2-1	CATTAGVPYNEQFF	TGTGCCACTACAGCGGGAGTCCCCTACAATGAGCAGTTCTTC
.	.	TRBV4-1	TRBJ1-4	CASSPPVAGLGKEKLFF	TGCGCCAGCAGCCCCCCCGTGGCGGGGCTCGGCAAAGAAAAACTGTTTTTT
TRBD2	.	TRBV24-1	TRBJ2-2	CATGLAGVAGELFF	TGTGCCACCGGACTAGCGGGAGTGGCCGGGGAGCTGTTTTTT
TRBD1	.	TRBV15	TRBJ1-5	CATSRDYRGNNQPQHF	TGTGCCACCAGCAGAGATTACAGGGGGAACAATCAGCCCCAGCATTTT
.	.	TRBV5-6	TRBJ2-3	CASSSVTDTQYF	TGTGCCAGCAGCTCAGTGACAGATACGCAGTATTTT
.	.	TRBV27	TRBJ2-3	CASSRTTRTDTQYF	TGTGCCAGCAGCCGGACTACTCGCACAGATACGCAGTATTTT
.	.	TRBV19	TRBJ1-5	CASSPESYNQPQHF	TGTGCCAGTAGCCCTGAGTCTTACAATCAGCCCCAGCATTTT
.	.	TRBV12-3/TRBV12-4	TRBJ2-7	CASSLRTVGEQYF	TGTGCCAGCAGTTTGAGGACTGTCGGCGAGCAGTACTTC
.	.	TRBV30	TRBJ1-1	CAWSGVTEAFF	TGTGCCTGGAGCGGGGTCACTGAAGCTTTCTTT
TRBD1	.	TRBV7-6	TRBJ2-7	CASSLGQGLYEQYF	TGTGCCAGCAGCTTAGGACAGGGGCTATACGAGCAGTACTTC
.	.	TRBV7-9	TRBJ2-1	CASTRSDGSSYNEQFF	TGTGCCAGCACCCGATCGGACGGGAGCTCCTACAATGAGCAGTTCTTC
TRBD2	.	TRBV6-6	TRBJ2-1	CASSYSGGGEQFF	TGTGCCAGCAGTTACTCCGGGGGAGGGGAGCAGTTCTTC
.	.	TRBV10-1	TRBJ1-4	CASSAGKGEKLFF	TGCGCCAGCAGTGCAGGGAAAGGTGAAAAACTGTTTTTT
TRBD2	.	TRBV2	TRBJ2-1	CASKREMGDNEQFF	TGTGCCAGCAAGCGGGAGATGGGCGACAATGAGCAGTTCTTC
.	.	TRBV10-2	TRBJ2-4	CASSESRENIQYF	TGCGCCAGCAGTGAGAGTAGAGAAAACATTCAGTACTTC
TRBD2	.	TRBV7-2	TRBJ2-3	CASSLGWLAGGTDTQYF	TGTGCCAGCAGCTTAGGGTGGCTAGCGGGGGGCACAGATACGCAGTATTTT